This T cell receptor (beta chain) was retrieved from a study of control samples from healthy donors and cancer patients. TCRdb keeps only in-frame clones here, not all; method: immunoSEQ multiplex PCR. Here the sample spans about 220,000 clones, around 94% being singletons. CDR1 is MGHDK, CDR2 SYGVNS, per germline. Trimming took 5 bases from V and 5 from J, leaving 19 bases between them. This CDR3 spans 15 amino acids. A note on this clone: Other nucleotide sequences in the sample specify the same CDR3.

The chain has TRBV25-1 and TRBJ2-7; D remains unclear. The specimen was blood. This receptor was obtained from a man in his fifties or sixties in good health. CDR3 region: CASSPQEPGRNEQYF. Here the CDR3 DNA reads TGTGCCAGCAGTCCTCAAGAGCCGGGTCGGAACGAGCAGTACTTC.